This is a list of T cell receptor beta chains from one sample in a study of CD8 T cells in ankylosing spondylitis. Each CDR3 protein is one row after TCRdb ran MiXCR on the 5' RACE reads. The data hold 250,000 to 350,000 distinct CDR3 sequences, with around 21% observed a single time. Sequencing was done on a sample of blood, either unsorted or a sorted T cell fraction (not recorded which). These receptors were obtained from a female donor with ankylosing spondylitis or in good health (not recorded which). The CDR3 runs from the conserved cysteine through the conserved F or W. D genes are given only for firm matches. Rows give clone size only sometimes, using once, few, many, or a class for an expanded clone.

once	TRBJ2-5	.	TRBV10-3	CAISEGVTRQETQYF	TGTGCCATCAGTGAGGGGGTGACCAGACAAGAGACCCAGTACTTC
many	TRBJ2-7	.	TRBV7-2	CASSLGSSFYEQYF	TGTGCCAGCAGCTTAGGTTCATCCTTCTACGAGCAGTACTTC
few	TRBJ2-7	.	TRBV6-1	CASRPGVLSYEQYF	TGTGCCAGCCGGCCGGGAGTACTCTCCTACGAGCAGTACTTC
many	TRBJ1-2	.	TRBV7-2	CASSHEGPRGGYTF	TGTGCCAGCAGCCACGAGGGACCCCGAGGGGGCTACACCTTC
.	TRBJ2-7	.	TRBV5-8	CAMRLRLVFEQYF	TGTGCCATGAGACTCAGGCTCGTCTTCGAGCAGTACTTC
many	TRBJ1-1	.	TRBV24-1	CATSDLHGTEAFF	TGTGCCACCAGTGATTTGCATGGGACTGAAGCTTTCTTT
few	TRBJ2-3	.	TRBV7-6	CASSPAQGGDTQYF	TGTGCCAGCAGCCCCGCTCAAGGTGGGGATACGCAGTATTTT
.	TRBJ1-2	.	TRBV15	CATSGHGQGMIYGYTF	TGTGCCACCAGCGGGCACGGGCAGGGAATGATCTATGGCTACACCTTC
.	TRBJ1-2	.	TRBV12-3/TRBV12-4	CASSLGPGDYGYTF	TGTGCCAGCAGTTTAGGGCCAGGGGACTATGGCTACACCTTC
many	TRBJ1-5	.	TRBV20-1	CSAMGVDQPQHF	TGCAGTGCTATGGGGGTAGATCAGCCCCAGCATTTT
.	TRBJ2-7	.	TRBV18	CASSPGTYHYEQYF	TGTGCCAGCTCACCCGGGACGTATCACTACGAGCAGTACTTC
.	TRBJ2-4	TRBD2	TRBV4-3	CASSQGTSDYKNIQYF	TGCGCCAGCAGCCAAGGAACTAGCGATTACAAAAACATTCAGTACTTC
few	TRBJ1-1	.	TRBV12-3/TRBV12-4	CASREGGGNTEAFF	TGTGCCAGCAGGGAAGGAGGGGGGAACACTGAAGCTTTCTTT
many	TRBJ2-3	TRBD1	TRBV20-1	CSAPGQAFTDTQYF	TGCAGTGCTCCGGGACAGGCCTTCACAGATACGCAGTATTTT
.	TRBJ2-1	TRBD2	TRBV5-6	CASSLAGRPYNEQFF	TGTGCCAGCAGCTTGGCCGGGAGGCCATACAATGAGCAGTTCTTC
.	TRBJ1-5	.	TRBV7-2	CASSLETLNQPQHF	TGTGCCAGCAGCTTAGAAACACTCAATCAGCCCCAGCATTTT
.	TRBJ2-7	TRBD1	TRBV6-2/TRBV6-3	CASSRPSGQEYF	TGTGCCAGCAGCCGACCCTCGGGACAGGAGTACTTC
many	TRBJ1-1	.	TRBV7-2	CASSFLDPGDATFF	TGTGCCAGCAGCTTCCTTGATCCAGGGGATGCTACTTTCTTT
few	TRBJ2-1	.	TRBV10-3	CAIRPSGSNEQFF	TGTGCCATCCGCCCCTCCGGGAGCAATGAGCAGTTCTTC
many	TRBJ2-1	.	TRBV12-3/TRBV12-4	CASSSGPQQFF	TGTGCCAGCAGTTCCGGACCCCAACAGTTCTTC
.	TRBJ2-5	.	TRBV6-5	CASSYGQSGTQYF	TGTGCCAGCAGTTACGGACAGAGTGGGACCCAGTACTTC
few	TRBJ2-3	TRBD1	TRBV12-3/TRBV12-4	CASRGDRADTQYF	TGTGCCAGTCGGGGGGACAGGGCAGATACGCAGTATTTT
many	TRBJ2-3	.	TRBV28	CASSSQGLTTDTQYF	TGTGCCAGCAGTTCACAGGGTTTGACCACAGATACGCAGTATTTT
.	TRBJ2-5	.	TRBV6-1	CASSDLGSGQETQYF	TGTGCCAGCAGTGACCTGGGCAGCGGACAAGAGACCCAGTACTTC
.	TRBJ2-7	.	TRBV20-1	CSARPPFGTYEQYF	TGCAGTGCTAGGCCCCCCTTCGGTACCTACGAGCAGTACTTC
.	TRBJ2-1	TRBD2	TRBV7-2	CASSHSGRYGEQFF	TGTGCCAGCAGCCATAGCGGGAGGTATGGTGAGCAGTTCTTC
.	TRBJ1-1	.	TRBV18	CASSPFGEGGTEAFF	TGTGCCAGCTCACCATTCGGGGAAGGGGGCACTGAAGCTTTCTTT
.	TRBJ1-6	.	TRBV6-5	CASSLGRGIVRSPLHF	TGTGCCAGCAGTTTGGGCAGGGGAATAGTCAGGTCACCCCTCCACTTT
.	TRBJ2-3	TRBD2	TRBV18	CASSPLPLAGVTDTQYF	TGTGCCAGCTCACCACTCCCACTAGCGGGAGTCACAGATACGCAGTATTTT
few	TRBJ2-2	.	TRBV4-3	CASSQDLAGGELFF	TGCGCCAGCAGCCAAGATCTGGCGGGCGGGGAGCTGTTTTTT
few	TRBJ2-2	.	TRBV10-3	CAIRETIAGELFF	TGTGCCATCAGAGAAACTATCGCCGGGGAGCTGTTTTTT
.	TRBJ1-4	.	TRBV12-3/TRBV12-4	CASSLGAGRGEKLFF	TGTGCCAGCAGTTTAGGGGCAGGGCGGGGTGAAAAACTGTTTTTT
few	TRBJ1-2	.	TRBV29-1	CSARGDGYTF	TGCAGCGCTCGAGGGGATGGCTACACCTTC
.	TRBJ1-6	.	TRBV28	CASSLKTGDYSPLRF	TGTGCCAGCAGTCTGAAGACAGGTGACTATTCACCCCTCCGCTTT
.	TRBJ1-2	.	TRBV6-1	CASIGTVGYGYTF	TGTGCCAGCATTGGGACGGTGGGGTATGGCTACACCTTC
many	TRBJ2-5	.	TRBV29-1	CSVEGTQYF	TGCAGCGTTGAAGGGACCCAGTACTTC
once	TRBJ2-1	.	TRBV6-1	CASSGTAGSYNEQFF	TGTGCCAGCAGTGGGACAGCGGGCTCCTACAATGAGCAGTTCTTC
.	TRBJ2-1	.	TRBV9	CASSVGPLSEQFF	TGTGCCAGCAGCGTAGGACCCCTCAGTGAGCAGTTCTTC
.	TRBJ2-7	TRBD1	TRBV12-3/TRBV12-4	CASSPSGDRAYEQYF	TGTGCCAGCAGCCCCAGTGGGGACAGAGCCTACGAGCAGTACTTC
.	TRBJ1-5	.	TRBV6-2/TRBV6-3	CASSYRSGNQPQHF	TGTGCCAGCAGTTACAGGAGTGGCAATCAGCCCCAGCATTTT
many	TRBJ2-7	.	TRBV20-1	CSPQAPREQYF	TGCAGTCCCCAGGCCCCGAGGGAGCAGTACTTC
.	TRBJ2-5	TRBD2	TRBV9	CASSFRDGLGGETQYF	TGTGCCAGCAGCTTTCGTGATGGACTAGGCGGGGAGACCCAGTACTTC
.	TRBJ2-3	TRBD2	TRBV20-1	CSARFSSGRADTQYF	TGCAGTGCTAGATTTTCTAGCGGGAGGGCGGATACGCAGTATTTT
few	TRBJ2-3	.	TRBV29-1	CSALVRHTDTQYF	TGCAGCGCCTTAGTACGACACACAGATACGCAGTATTTT
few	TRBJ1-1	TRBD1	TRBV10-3	CAISDQGGAFF	TGTGCCATCAGTGACCAGGGGGGAGCTTTCTTT
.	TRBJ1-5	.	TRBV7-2	CASSPSNGLPQHF	TGTGCCAGCAGCCCATCAAACGGGCTGCCCCAGCATTTT
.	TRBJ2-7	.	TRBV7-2	CASSLSPGTAYEQYF	TGTGCCAGCAGCTTATCCCCGGGGACCGCCTACGAGCAGTACTTC
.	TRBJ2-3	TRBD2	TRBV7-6	CASSLRGEREEGPDTQYF	TGTGCCAGCAGCTTGCGGGGCGAGCGGGAGGAGGGGCCAGATACGCAGTATTTT
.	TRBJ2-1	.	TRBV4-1	CASSQDKAVWSSYNEQFF	TGCGCCAGCAGCCAAGATAAAGCGGTCTGGAGCTCCTACAATGAGCAGTTCTTC
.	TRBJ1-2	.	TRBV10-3	CAISGGDYGYTF	TGTGCCATCAGTGGGGGGGACTATGGCTACACCTTC
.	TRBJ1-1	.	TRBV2	CASTSLMNTEAFF	TGTGCCAGCACGAGTTTGATGAACACTGAAGCTTTCTTT